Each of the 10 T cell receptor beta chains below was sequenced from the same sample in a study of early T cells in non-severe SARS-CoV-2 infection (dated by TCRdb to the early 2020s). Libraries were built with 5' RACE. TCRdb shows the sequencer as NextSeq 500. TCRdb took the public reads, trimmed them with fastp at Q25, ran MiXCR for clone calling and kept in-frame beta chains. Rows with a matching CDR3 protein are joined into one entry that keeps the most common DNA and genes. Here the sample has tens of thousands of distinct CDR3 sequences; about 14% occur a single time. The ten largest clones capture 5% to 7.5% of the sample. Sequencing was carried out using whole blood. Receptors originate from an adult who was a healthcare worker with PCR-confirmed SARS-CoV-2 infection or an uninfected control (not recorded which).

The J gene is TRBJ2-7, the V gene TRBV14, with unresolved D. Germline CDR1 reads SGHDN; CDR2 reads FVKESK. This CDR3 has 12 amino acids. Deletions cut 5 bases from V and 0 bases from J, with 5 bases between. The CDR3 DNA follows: TGTGCCAGCAGCAGGATCTCCTACGAGCAGTACTTC. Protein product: CASSRISYEQYF.

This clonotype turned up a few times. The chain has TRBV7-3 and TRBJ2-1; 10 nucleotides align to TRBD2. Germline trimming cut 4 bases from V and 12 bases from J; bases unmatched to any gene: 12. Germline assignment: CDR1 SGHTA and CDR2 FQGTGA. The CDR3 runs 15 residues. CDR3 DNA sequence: TGTGCCAGCAGCTATAGCGGGGGGTATCAATTTCTGCAGTTCTTC. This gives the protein CASSYSGGYQFLQFF.

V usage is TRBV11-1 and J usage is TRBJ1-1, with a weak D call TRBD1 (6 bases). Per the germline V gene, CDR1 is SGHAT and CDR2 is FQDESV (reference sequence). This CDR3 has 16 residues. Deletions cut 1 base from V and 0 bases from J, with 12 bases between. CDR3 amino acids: CASSLGGNRVNTEAFF. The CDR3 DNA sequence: TGTGCCAGCAGCTTAGGGGGCAACAGGGTGAACACTGAAGCTTTCTTT.

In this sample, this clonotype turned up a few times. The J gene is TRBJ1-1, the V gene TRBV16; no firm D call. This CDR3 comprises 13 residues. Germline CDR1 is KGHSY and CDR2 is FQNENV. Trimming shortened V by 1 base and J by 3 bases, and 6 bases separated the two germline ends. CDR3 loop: CASSQLLHTEAFF. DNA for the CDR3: TGTGCCAGCAGCCAATTACTTCACACTGAAGCTTTCTTT.

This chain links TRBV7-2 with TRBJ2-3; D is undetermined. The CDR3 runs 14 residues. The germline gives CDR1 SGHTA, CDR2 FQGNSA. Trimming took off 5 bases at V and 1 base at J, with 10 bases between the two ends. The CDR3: CASSPGRGTDTQYF. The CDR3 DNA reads TGTGCCAGCAGCCCAGGCCGTGGCACAGATACGCAGTATTTT.

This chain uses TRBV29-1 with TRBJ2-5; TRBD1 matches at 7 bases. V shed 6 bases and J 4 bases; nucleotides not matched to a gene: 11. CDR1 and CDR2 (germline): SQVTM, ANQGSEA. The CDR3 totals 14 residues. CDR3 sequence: CSVARDSPRETQYF. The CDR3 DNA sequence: TGCAGCGTAGCCCGGGACAGTCCCAGAGAGACCCAGTACTTC.

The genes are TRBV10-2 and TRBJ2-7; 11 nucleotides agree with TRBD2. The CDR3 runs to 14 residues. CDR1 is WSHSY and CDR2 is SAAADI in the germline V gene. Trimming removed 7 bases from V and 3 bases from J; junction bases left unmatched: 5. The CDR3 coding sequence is TGCGCCAGCAAGCTAGCGGGGGGCGGCTACGAGCAGTACTTC. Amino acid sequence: CASKLAGGGYEQYF.

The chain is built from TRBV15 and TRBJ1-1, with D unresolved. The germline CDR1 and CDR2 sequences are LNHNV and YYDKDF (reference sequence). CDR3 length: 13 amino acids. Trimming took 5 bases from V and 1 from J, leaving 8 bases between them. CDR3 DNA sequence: TGTGCCACCAGCCGATCAGGGAACACTGAAGCTTTCTTT. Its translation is CATSRSGNTEAFF.

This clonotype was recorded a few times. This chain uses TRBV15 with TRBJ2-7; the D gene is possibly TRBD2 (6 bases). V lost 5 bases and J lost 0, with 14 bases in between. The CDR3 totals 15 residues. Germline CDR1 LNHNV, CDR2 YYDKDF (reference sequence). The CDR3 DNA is TGTGCCACCAGCCCCACGGCGGGGCCCTCCTACGAGCAGTACTTC. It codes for CATSPTAGPSYEQYF.

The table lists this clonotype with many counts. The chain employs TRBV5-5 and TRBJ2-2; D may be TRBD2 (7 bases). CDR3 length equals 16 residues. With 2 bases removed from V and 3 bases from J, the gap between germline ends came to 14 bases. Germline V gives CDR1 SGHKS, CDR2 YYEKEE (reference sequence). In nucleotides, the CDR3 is TGTGCCAGCAGCTTTAGGGGGGGCGCGGACACCGGGGAGCTGTTTTTT. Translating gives CASSFRGGADTGELFF.